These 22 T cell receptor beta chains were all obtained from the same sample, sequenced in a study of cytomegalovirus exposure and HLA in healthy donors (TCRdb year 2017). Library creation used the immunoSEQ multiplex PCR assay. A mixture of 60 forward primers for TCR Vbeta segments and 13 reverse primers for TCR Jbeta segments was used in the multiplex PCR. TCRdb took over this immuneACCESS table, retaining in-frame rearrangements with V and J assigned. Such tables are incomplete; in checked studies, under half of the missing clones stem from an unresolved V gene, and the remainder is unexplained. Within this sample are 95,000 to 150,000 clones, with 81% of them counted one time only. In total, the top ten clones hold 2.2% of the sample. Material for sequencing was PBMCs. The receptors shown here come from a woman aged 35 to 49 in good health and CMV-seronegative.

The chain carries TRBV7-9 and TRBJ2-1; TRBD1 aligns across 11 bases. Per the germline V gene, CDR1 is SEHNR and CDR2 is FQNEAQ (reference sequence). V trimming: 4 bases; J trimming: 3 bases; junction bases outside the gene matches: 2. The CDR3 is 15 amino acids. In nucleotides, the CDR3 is TGTGCCAGCAGCTCTGGGACAGGGGGCTACAATGAGCAGTTCTTC. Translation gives CASSSGTGGYNEQFF.

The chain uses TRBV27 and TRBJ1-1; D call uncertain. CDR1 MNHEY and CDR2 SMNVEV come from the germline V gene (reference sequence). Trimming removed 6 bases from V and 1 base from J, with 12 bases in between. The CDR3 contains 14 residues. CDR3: CASRPGWRNTEAFF. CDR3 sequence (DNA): TGTGCCAGCAGACCTGGGTGGAGGAACACTGAAGCTTTCTTT.

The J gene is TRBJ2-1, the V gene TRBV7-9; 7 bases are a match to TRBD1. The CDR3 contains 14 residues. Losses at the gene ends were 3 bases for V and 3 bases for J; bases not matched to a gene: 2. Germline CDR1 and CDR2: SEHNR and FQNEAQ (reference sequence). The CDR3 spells CASSLTGNYNEQFF. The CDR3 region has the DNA TGTGCCAGCAGCTTGACAGGGAACTACAATGAGCAGTTCTTC.

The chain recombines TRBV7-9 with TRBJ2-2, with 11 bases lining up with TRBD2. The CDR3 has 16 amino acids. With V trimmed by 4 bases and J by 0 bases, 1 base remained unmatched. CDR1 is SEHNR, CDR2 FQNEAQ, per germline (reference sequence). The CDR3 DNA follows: TGTGCCAGCAGCTCGGGACTAGCGGCGAACACCGGGGAGCTGTTTTTT. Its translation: CASSSGLAANTGELFF. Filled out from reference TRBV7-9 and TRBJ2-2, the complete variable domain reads DTGVSQNPRHKITKRGQNVTFRCDPISEHNRLYWYRQTLGQGPEFLTYFQNEAQLEKSRLLSDRFSAERPKGSFSTLEIQRTEQGDSAMYLCASSSGLAANTGELFFGEGSRLTVL.

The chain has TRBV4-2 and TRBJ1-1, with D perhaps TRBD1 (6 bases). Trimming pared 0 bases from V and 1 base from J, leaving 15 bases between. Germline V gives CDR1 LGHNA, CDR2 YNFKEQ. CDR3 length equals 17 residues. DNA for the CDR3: TGTGCCAGCAGCCAAGATATCACAGGGCCAAAGAACACTGAAGCTTTCTTT. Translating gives CASSQDITGPKNTEAFF.

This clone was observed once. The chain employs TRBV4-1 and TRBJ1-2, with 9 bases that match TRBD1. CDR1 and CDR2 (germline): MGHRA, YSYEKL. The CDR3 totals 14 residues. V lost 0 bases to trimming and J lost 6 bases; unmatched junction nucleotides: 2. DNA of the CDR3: TGCGCCAGCAGCCAAGAACAGGGGGCGCATGGCTACACCTTC. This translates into CASSQEQGAHGYTF.

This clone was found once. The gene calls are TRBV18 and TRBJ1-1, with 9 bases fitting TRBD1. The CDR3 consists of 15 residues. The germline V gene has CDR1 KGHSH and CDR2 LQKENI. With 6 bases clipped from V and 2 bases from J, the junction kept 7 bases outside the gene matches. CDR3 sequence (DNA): TGTGCCAGCTCCCCGACAGGGGGGGCCAACACTGAAGCTTTCTTT. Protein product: CASSPTGGANTEAFF.

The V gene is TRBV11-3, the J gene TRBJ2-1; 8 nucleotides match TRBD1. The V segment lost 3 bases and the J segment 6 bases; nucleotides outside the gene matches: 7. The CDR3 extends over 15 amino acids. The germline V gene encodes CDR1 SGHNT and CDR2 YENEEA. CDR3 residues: CASSFSMTGANEQFF. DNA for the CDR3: TGTGCCAGCAGCTTTAGTATGACAGGGGCCAATGAGCAGTTCTTC. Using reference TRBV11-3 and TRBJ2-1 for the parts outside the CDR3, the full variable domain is EAGVVQSPRYKIIEKKQPVAFWCNPISGHNTLYWYLQNLGQGPELLIRYENEEAVDDSQLPKDRFSAERLKGVDSTLKIQPAELGDSAVYLCASSFSMTGANEQFFGPGTRLTVL.

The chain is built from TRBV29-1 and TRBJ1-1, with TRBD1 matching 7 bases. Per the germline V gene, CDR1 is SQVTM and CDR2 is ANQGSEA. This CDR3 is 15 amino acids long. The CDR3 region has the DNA TGCAGTGCTACCCTCGCAGACAGGGTGAGCACTGAAGCTTTCTTT. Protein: CSATLADRVSTEAFF. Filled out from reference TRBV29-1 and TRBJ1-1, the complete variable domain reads SAVISQKPSRDICQRGTSLTIQCQVDSQVTMMFWYRQQPGQSLTLIATANQGSEATYESGFVIDKFPISRPNLTFSTLTVSNMSPEDSSIYLCSATLADRVSTEAFFGQGTRLTVV.

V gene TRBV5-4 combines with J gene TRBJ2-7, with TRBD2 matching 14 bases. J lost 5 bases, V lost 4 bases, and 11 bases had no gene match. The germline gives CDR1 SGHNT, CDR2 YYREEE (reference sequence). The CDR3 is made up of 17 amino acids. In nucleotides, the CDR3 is TGTGCCAGCAGCCCATCGCCGGGACTAGCGGGAGTCAACGAGCAGTACTTC. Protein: CASSPSPGLAGVNEQYF.

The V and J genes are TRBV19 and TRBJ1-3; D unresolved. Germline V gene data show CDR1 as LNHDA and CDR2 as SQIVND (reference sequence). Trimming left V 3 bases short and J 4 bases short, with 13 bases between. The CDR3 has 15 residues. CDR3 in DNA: TGTGCCAGTAGTATGGCGGGAAACTTCGGAAACACCATATATTTT. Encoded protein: CASSMAGNFGNTIYF.

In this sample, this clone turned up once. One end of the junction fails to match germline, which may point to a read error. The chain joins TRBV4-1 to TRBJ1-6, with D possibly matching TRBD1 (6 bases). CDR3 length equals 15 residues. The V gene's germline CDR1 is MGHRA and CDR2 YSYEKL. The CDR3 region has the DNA TGCGTCAGCAGAGACCGGGACATCGATAATTCACCCCTCCACTTT. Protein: CVSRDRDIDNSPLHF.

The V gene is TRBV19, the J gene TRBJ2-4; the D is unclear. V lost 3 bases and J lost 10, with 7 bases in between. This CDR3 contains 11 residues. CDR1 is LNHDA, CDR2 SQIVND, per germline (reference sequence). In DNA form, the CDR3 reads TGTGCCAGTAGTATTCACTCTATTCAGTACTTC. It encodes CASSIHSIQYF. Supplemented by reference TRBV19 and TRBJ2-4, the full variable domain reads DGGITQSPKYLFRKEGQNVTLSCEQNLNHDAMYWYRQDPGQGLRLIYYSQIVNDFQKGDIAEGYSVSREKKESFPLTVTSAQKNPTAFYLCASSIHSIQYFGAGTRLSVL.

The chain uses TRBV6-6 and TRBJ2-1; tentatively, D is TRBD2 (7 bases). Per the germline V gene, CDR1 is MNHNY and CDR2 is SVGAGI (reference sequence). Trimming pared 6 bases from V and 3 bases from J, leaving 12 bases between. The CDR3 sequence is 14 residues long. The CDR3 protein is CASSLGGDYNEQFF. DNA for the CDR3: TGTGCCAGCAGCCTAGGGGGGGACTACAATGAGCAGTTCTTC.

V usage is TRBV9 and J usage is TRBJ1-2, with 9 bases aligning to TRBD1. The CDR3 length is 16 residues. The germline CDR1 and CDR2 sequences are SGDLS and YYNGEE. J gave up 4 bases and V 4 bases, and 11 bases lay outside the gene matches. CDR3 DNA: TGTGCCAGCAGCCATACTACCGGGACAGGGTTCTATGGCTACACCTTC. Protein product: CASSHTTGTGFYGYTF.

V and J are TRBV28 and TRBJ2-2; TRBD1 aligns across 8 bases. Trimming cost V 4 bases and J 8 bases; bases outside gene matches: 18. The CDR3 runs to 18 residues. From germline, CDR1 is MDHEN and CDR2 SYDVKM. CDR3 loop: CASSSSRPGQGIIGELFF. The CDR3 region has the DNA TGTGCCAGCAGTTCTTCCCGGCCCGGACAGGGAATTATAGGGGAGCTGTTTTTT.

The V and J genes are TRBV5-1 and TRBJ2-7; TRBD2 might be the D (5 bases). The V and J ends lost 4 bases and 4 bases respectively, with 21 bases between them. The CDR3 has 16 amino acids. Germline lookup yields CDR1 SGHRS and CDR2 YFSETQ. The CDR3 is CASSPPGSRSLYEQYF. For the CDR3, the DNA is TGCGCCAGCAGCCCCCCGGGGTCTAGATCTCTTTACGAGCAGTACTTC.

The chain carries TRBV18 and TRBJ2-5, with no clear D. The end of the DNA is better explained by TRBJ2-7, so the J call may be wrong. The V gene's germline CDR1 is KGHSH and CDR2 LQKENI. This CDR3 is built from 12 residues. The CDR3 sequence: CASSPNLYEQYF. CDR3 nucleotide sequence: TGTGCCAGCTCACCGAACCTCTACGAGCAGTACTTC.

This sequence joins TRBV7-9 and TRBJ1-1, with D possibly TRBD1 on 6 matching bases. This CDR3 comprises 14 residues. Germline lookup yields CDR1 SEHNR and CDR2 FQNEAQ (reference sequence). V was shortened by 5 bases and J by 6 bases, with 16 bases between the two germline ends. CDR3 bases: TGTGCCAGCAGCCTTAACAGGGCCGGAGCTGAAGCTTTCTTT. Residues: CASSLNRAGAEAFF.

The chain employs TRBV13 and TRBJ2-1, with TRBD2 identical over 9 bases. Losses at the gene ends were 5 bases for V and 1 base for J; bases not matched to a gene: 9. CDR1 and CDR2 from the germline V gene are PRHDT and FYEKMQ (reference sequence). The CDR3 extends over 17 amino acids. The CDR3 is CASSPPAGGLSYNEQFF. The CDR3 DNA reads TGTGCCAGCAGCCCCCCAGCGGGAGGTCTGTCCTACAATGAGCAGTTCTTC.

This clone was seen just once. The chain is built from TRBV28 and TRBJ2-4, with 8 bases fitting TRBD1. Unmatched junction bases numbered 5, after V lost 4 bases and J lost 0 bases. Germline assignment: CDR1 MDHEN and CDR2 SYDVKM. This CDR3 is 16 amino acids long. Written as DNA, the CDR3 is TGTGCCAGCAGTTCGCAGGGGGCCCTAGCCAAAAACATTCAGTACTTC. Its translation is CASSSQGALAKNIQYF.

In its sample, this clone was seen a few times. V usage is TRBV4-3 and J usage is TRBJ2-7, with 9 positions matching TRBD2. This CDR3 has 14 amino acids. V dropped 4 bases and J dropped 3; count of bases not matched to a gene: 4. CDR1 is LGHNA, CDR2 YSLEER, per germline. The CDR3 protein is CASSPTSGVYEQYF. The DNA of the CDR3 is TGCGCCAGCAGCCCGACTAGCGGAGTCTACGAGCAGTACTTC.